Listed below are T cell receptor beta chains from one sample, sequenced in a study of blood T cell repertoires in COVID-19. The method was immunoSEQ multiplex PCR; TCRdb's version includes in-frame clones alone and lacks a portion of them. The profile covers 400,000 to 450,000 clones, with roughly 87% appearing a single time and more than 0.55% taken by the ten largest. Sequencing used PBMCs or T cells enriched from blood (not recorded which). The origin of the receptors is a man younger than 35 who had recovered from COVID-19. Each CDR3 is given with its conserved first and last residue. A D gene is named only where the DNA matches it firmly. The listing skips clone size in some rows; elsewhere it reads once, few, many or a size class.

v_call	j_call	d_call	clone_size	cdr3_aa	cdr3_nt
TRBV21-1	TRBJ1-5	-	-	CASSKYSNQPQHF	TGTGCCAGCAGCAAATATAGCAATCAGCCCCAGCATTTT
TRBV5-1	TRBJ1-4	-	-	CASSLVAATNEKLFF	TGCGCCAGCAGCTTGGTGGCGGCAACTAATGAAAAACTGTTTTTT
TRBV5-4	TRBJ1-6	-	-	CASSLRSGPGGNSPLHF	TGTGCCAGCAGCTTGCGGTCGGGGCCGGGGGGTAATTCACCCCTCCACTTT
TRBV29-1	TRBJ2-7	-	-	CSVASGNYEQYF	TGCAGCGTTGCGTCGGGGAACTACGAGCAGTACTTC
TRBV3-1/TRBV3-2	TRBJ1-2	-	once	CASSPGDYGYTF	TGTGCCAGCAGCCCGGGTGATTATGGCTACACCTTC
TRBV7-8	TRBJ1-2	TRBD1	-	CASSSPGQYYGYTF	TGTGCCAGCAGCTCGCCGGGACAGTACTATGGCTACACCTTC
TRBV7-8	TRBJ2-7	-	-	CASSLQRTGSYEQYF	TGTGCCAGCAGCTTACAACGCACAGGGTCCTACGAGCAGTACTTC
TRBV30	TRBJ2-7	-	once	CAWSTRSLYEQYF	TGTGCCTGGAGTACCCGGTCCCTCTACGAGCAGTACTTC
TRBV7-3	TRBJ1-2	TRBD1	once	CASSATLTGAYTF	TGTGCCAGCAGCGCCACCCTCACAGGGGCCTACACCTTC
TRBV6-2/TRBV6-3	TRBJ2-1	-	-	CASSPIVGELLGNEQFF	TGTGCCAGCAGCCCGATAGTGGGAGAGCTCCTAGGCAATGAGCAGTTCTTC
TRBV10-2	TRBJ1-6	-	-	CASSELEATLHF	TGCGCCAGCTCCGAGTTGGAGGCTACCCTCCACTTT
TRBV3-1/TRBV3-2	TRBJ2-5	-	-	CASSQAIWGEETQYF	TGTGCCAGCAGCCAAGCCATATGGGGGGAAGAGACCCAGTACTTC
TRBV10-3	TRBJ2-1	-	-	CAISLGGANNEQFF	TGTGCCATCAGTCTGGGGGGGGCTAACAATGAGCAGTTCTTC
TRBV3-1/TRBV3-2	TRBJ2-5	-	-	CASSPGSSGETQYF	TGTGCCAGCAGCCCGGGGTCCTCGGGAGAGACCCAGTACTTC
TRBV30	TRBJ1-6	TRBD1	-	CAWSAGTGSSPLHF	TGTGCCTGGAGTGCTGGGACAGGGAGTTCACCCCTCCACTTT
TRBV7-9	TRBJ1-5	TRBD1	-	CASSRDRGDQPQHF	TGTGCCAGCAGCCGGGACAGGGGGGATCAGCCCCAGCATTTT
TRBV6-5	TRBJ1-1	-	-	CASSSYRGNTEAFF	TGTGCCAGCAGTTCTTATCGGGGGAACACTGAAGCTTTCTTT
TRBV25-1	TRBJ1-2	-	-	CASSEAGYGYTF	TGTGCCAGCAGTGAAGCAGGGTATGGCTACACCTTC
TRBV5-4	TRBJ1-3	-	once	CASSHQGSPGNTIYF	TGTGCCAGCAGCCACCAGGGATCGCCTGGAAACACCATATATTTT
TRBV3-1/TRBV3-2	TRBJ2-1	-	-	CASSQFISNEQFF	TGTGCCAGCAGCCAATTTATCAGCAATGAGCAGTTCTTC
TRBV27	TRBJ2-7	-	-	CASAMDSSYEQYF	TGTGCCAGCGCCATGGACAGCTCCTACGAGCAGTACTTC
TRBV20-1	TRBJ2-1	-	-	CSAQISGEQFF	TGCAGTGCGCAGATCAGCGGGGAGCAGTTCTTC
TRBV4-1	TRBJ1-3	-	-	CASSQDTGYSGNTIYF	TGCGCCAGCAGCCAAGATACAGGGTACTCTGGAAACACCATATATTTT
TRBV12-3/TRBV12-4	TRBJ2-7	-	-	CASSFAGTEQYF	TGTGCCAGCAGTTTCGCCGGGACTGAGCAGTACTTC
TRBV3-1/TRBV3-2	TRBJ2-1	TRBD2	-	CASSQVGLAGDNEQFF	TGTGCCAGCAGCCAAGTAGGGCTAGCGGGGGACAATGAGCAGTTCTTC
TRBV2	TRBJ1-1	-	few	CASSAQGNTEAFF	TGTGCCAGCAGTGCACAGGGAAACACTGAAGCTTTCTTT
TRBV19	TRBJ2-1	TRBD1	-	CASSPGPGQGYYNEQFF	TGTGCCAGTAGCCCAGGACCTGGACAGGGTTACTACAATGAGCAGTTCTTC
TRBV7-3	TRBJ2-2	-	-	CASSPRGTGELFF	TGTGCCAGCAGCCCCAGGGGTACCGGGGAGCTGTTTTTT
TRBV3-1/TRBV3-2	TRBJ1-2	-	-	CASSPIPQAPAGYTF	TGTGCCAGCAGCCCCATACCACAGGCCCCCGCCGGCTACACCTTC
TRBV11-2	TRBJ2-7	-	-	CASSLDRPSTSDEQYF	TGTGCCAGCAGCTTAGATAGGCCTAGCACATCTGACGAGCAGTACTTC
TRBV5-1	TRBJ1-1	-	-	CASSFQGRAFF	TGCGCCAGCAGCTTTCAGGGTCGAGCTTTCTTT
TRBV5-1	TRBJ1-1	TRBD1	-	CASSFGDRDNTEAFF	TGCGCCAGCAGCTTCGGGGACAGGGACAACACTGAAGCTTTCTTT
TRBV27	TRBJ1-1	-	-	CASSPLGVPKEAFF	TGTGCCAGCAGCCCTCTCGGGGTCCCCAAGGAAGCTTTCTTT
TRBV7-5	TRBJ2-1	-	-	CVRSTGLAGGHHNEQFF	TGTGTCAGAAGCACGGGACTAGCGGGGGGGCACCACAATGAGCAGTTCTTC
TRBV7-2	TRBJ2-5	TRBD2	-	CASSLARGGQETQYF	TGTGCCAGCAGCTTAGCGCGCGGGGGCCAAGAGACCCAGTACTTC